These 30 T cell receptor beta chains originate from one sample sequenced in a study of blood T cell repertoires in COVID-19. Profiled with immunoSEQ multiplex PCR; TCRdb holds only in-frame clones, not every one. The sample contains around 180,000 clones, 60% to 80% of which appear only once. Input material: peripheral blood. The receptors shown here come from a man aged 60 to 75 with active or convalescent COVID-19.

The CDR3 is CASTRRGGREKLFF. In nucleotides, the CDR3 is TGTGCCAGCACTAGAAGAGGGGGCAGAGAAAAACTGTTTTTT. The rearrangement joins TRBV7-9 to TRBJ1-4; 7 nucleotides match TRBD1. Unmatched junction bases numbered 10, after V lost 7 bases and J lost 8 bases. This CDR3 has 14 amino acids. Germline loops: CDR1 SEHNR, CDR2 FQNEAQ (reference sequence).

The chain is built from TRBV18 and TRBJ2-7; 7 nucleotides agree with TRBD2. The CDR3 length is 13 residues. The germline CDR1 and CDR2 sequences are KGHSH and LQKENI. The J segment lost 1 base and the V segment lost 8 bases, leaving 5 bases of the junction unmatched. CDR3 sequence reads: CASGGDLSYEQYF. CDR3 coding DNA: TGTGCCAGCGGGGGGGACCTATCCTACGAGCAGTACTTC. Looking up the rest from reference TRBV18 and TRBJ2-7 gives the full variable domain: NAGVMQNPRHLVRRRGQEARLRCSPMKGHSHVYWYRQLPEEGLKFMVYLQKENIIDESGMPKERFSAEFPKEGPSILRIQQVVRGDSAAYFCASGGDLSYEQYFGPGTRLTVT.

The chain is built from TRBV11-3 and TRBJ2-2; 11 nucleotides align to TRBD2. The CDR3 has 16 amino acids. V was pared by 5 bases and J by 7 bases, with 9 bases of the junction left unmatched. Germline V gene sequence: CDR1 SGHNT, CDR2 YENEEA. The CDR3 bases are TGTGCCAGCAGCATTAGCGGGAGGGCCCTCGGCGGGGAGCTGTTTTTT. Residues: CASSISGRALGGELFF. Using reference TRBV11-3 and TRBJ2-2 for the parts outside the CDR3, the full variable domain is EAGVVQSPRYKIIEKKQPVAFWCNPISGHNTLYWYLQNLGQGPELLIRYENEEAVDDSQLPKDRFSAERLKGVDSTLKIQPAELGDSAVYLCASSISGRALGGELFFGEGSRLTVL.

The chain is built from TRBV19 and TRBJ2-1; 7 bases are shared with TRBD1. The germline V gene encodes CDR1 LNHDA and CDR2 SQIVND (reference sequence). V dropped 3 bases and J dropped 6; count of bases not matched to a gene: 2. The CDR3 contains 13 residues. The DNA for the CDR3 is TGTGCCAGTAGTATGGGACAGCCCAATGAGCAGTTCTTC. Its translation: CASSMGQPNEQFF.

V is TRBV7-8 and J is TRBJ1-1, with a possible D match to TRBD1 (6 bases). The CDR3 extends over 15 amino acids. Germline V CDR1 and CDR2: SGHVS, FQNEAQ. V was cut by 5 bases and J by 3 bases, with 16 bases left in between. CDR3 protein: CASSREGQEDTEAFF. The CDR3 DNA follows: TGTGCCAGCAGCCGAGAGGGACAAGAAGACACTGAAGCTTTCTTT.

In its sample, this clone was seen a few times. V and J are TRBV5-1 and TRBJ2-2, with TRBD2 identical over 7 bases. Germline trimming cut 0 bases from V and 6 bases from J; bases unmatched to any gene: 5. Germline V gene lookup returns CDR1 SGHRS and CDR2 YFSETQ. This CDR3 spans 15 amino acids. CDR3 protein: CASSLVAGDAGELFF. The CDR3 coding sequence is TGCGCCAGCAGCTTGGTGGCGGGAGATGCCGGGGAGCTGTTTTTT.

This clone was observed once. V and J are TRBV28 and TRBJ1-2, with no clear D. Trimming stripped 8 bases from V and 2 bases from J, with 12 bases between. This CDR3 comprises 13 residues. Per germline, CDR1 MDHEN and CDR2 SYDVKM. The CDR3 nucleotides are TGTGCCAGCTACACGGCGGCGAACTATGGCTACACCTTC. Translation gives CASYTAANYGYTF.

This clone has a single count. The rearrangement uses TRBV19 and TRBJ1-1; no reliable D call. Trimming stripped 2 bases from V and 1 base from J, with 8 bases between. CDR3 length: 14 residues. Germline V gene lookup returns CDR1 LNHDA and CDR2 SQIVND (reference sequence). The CDR3 coding sequence is TGTGCCAGTAGTATAAGACAACCGAACACTGAAGCTTTCTTT. This encodes CASSIRQPNTEAFF.

The chain recombines TRBV6-5 with TRBJ2-5; 7 nucleotides match TRBD2. Germline loops: CDR1 MNHEY, CDR2 SVGAGI. The CDR3 is made up of 13 amino acids. The J segment lost 9 bases and the V segment lost 6 bases, leaving 10 bases of the junction unmatched. CDR3 nucleotide sequence: TGTGCCAGCAGCTACGGCGGGGGAACGGCCCAGTACTTC. The encoded protein is CASSYGGGTAQYF.

The V call is TRBV3-1 (or the pseudogene TRBV3-2), the J call TRBJ2-4; possibly TRBD2 for D (6 bases). The CDR3 totals 17 residues. Germline V gene data show CDR1 as LGHDT and CDR2 as YNNKEL (reference sequence). The germline V and J ends were trimmed by 2 bases and 3 bases, with 17 bases remaining between them. The CDR3 here is CASSQLRGRTIKNIQYF. In DNA form, the CDR3 reads TGTGCCAGCAGCCAACTTAGAGGGAGGACTATCAAAAACATTCAGTACTTC.

This clone turned up a few times. This chain uses TRBV19 with TRBJ1-5, with D possibly being TRBD1 (5 bases). The CDR3 length is 12 residues. Germline assignment: CDR1 LNHDA and CDR2 SQIVND (reference sequence). V gave up 8 bases and J gave up 5 bases, with 10 bases separating them. The CDR3 loop reads CASHQGDQPQHF. The CDR3, as DNA: TGTGCCAGTCACCAGGGTGATCAGCCCCAGCATTTT.

The chain joins TRBV4-2 to TRBJ2-3, with a tentative D call TRBD1 (5 bases). The CDR3 runs 13 residues. The ends were cut back, 0 bases at V and 9 bases at J, with 10 bases in the middle. Germline CDR1 and CDR2: LGHNA and YNFKEQ. The CDR3 DNA is TGTGCCAGCAGCCAAGAGGCAGGGTCGACGCAGTATTTT. Translation gives CASSQEAGSTQYF.

The DNA for the CDR3 is TGTGCCAGCAGACTGGGGGCAGGGGCGAATACGCAGTATTTT. It specifies CASRLGAGANTQYF. The chain couples TRBV7-3 to TRBJ2-3; D may be TRBD1 (6 bases). V was clipped by 6 bases and J by 7 bases, with 17 bases between them. The CDR3 has 14 amino acids. CDR1 is SGHTA and CDR2 is FQGTGA in the germline V gene.

This clone was picked up one time. Distinct nucleotide sequences in the sample also encode this CDR3. This chain links TRBV5-4 with TRBJ1-1; D call uncertain. Looked up from germline, CDR1 is SGHNT and CDR2 is YYREEE (reference sequence). Trimming took 2 bases from V and 2 from J, leaving 4 bases between them. This CDR3 contains 12 residues. CDR3: CASSLANTEAFF. CDR3 DNA sequence: TGTGCCAGCAGCTTAGCAAACACTGAAGCTTTCTTT.

The V gene is TRBV2, the J gene TRBJ1-3; D is unresolved. Trimming left V 1 base short and J 6 bases short, with 7 bases between. The CDR3 spans 13 residues. Germline CDR1 and CDR2: SNHLY and FYNNEI. CDR3 coding DNA: TGTGCCAGCAGTGAAGGGCAGGCAAACACCATATATTTT. Its translation: CASSEGQANTIYF.

The chain joins TRBV24-1 to TRBJ2-7, with TRBD1 matching 8 bases. The junction had 14 bases not matched to a gene; V was cut back by 4 bases and J by 7 bases. The CDR3 is made up of 16 amino acids. CDR1 and CDR2 (germline): KGHDR, SFDVKD. Written as DNA, the CDR3 is TGTGCCACCAGTGACCCCTCTGACAGGGGCAGAGAGGAGCAGTACTTC. It yields the protein CATSDPSDRGREEQYF.

The chain recombines TRBV5-1 with TRBJ2-7; 9 positions agree with TRBD1. This CDR3 has 14 amino acids. After removal of 5 bases from V and 0 bases from J, the junction contained 3 bases not matched to a gene. CDR1 and CDR2 (germline): SGHRS, YFSETQ. As DNA, the CDR3 is TGCGCCAGCAGACCGGGACAGGGCTCCTACGAGCAGTACTTC. Translated: CASRPGQGSYEQYF. Drawing the rest from reference TRBV5-1 and TRBJ2-7, the complete variable domain is KAGVTQTPRYLIKTRGQQVTLSCSPISGHRSVSWYQQTPGQGLQFLFEYFSETQRNKGNFPGRFSGRQFSNSRSEMNVSTLELGDSALYLCASRPGQGSYEQYFGPGTRLTVT.

The chain links TRBV27 to TRBJ1-2; D call uncertain. The CDR3 runs 14 residues. V gave up 4 bases and J gave up 8 bases, with 17 bases separating them. Germline values: CDR1 MNHEY, CDR2 SMNVEV (reference sequence). The CDR3 region is CASSSTDTIGGYTF. The CDR3 nucleotides are TGTGCCAGCAGTTCGACGGATACTATCGGAGGCTACACCTTC.

CDR3 protein: CASSIGGDSSTDTQYF. CDR3 coding DNA: TGTGCCAGCAGCATAGGCGGCGACAGTAGCACAGATACGCAGTATTTT. The chain combines TRBV7-7 with TRBJ2-3; perhaps TRBD1 as D (5 bases). This CDR3 has 16 residues. Germline CDR1 and CDR2: SSHAT and FNYEAQ (reference sequence). Trimming shortened V by 5 bases and J by 0 bases, and 15 bases separated the two germline ends.

This clone was found a few times. The V and J genes are TRBV7-9 and TRBJ1-6; the D gene is possibly TRBD1 (6 bases). Trimming pared 7 bases from V and 5 bases from J, leaving 12 bases between. The CDR3 totals 14 residues. Germline assignment: CDR1 SEHNR and CDR2 FQNEAQ (reference sequence). The CDR3 is CASTGDRNNSPLHF. In DNA, the CDR3 is TGTGCCAGCACCGGCGACAGGAATAATTCACCCCTCCACTTT.

The CDR3 protein is CASSIRRGVKQYF. The CDR3 bases are TGTGCCAGTAGTATCCGACGGGGAGTCAAGCAGTACTTC. The chain has TRBV19 and TRBJ2-7, with D perhaps matching TRBD2 (5 bases). V was cut by 3 bases and J by 8 bases, with 14 bases left in between. The CDR3 contains 13 residues. Per germline, CDR1 LNHDA and CDR2 SQIVND (reference sequence).

The chain is built from TRBV9 and TRBJ2-5, with D unresolved. Trimming left V 0 bases short and J 0 bases short, with 9 bases between. CDR1 and CDR2 from the germline V gene are SGDLS and YYNGEE. This CDR3 contains 15 residues. Written as DNA, the CDR3 is TGTGCCAGCAGCGTAGGGATTAGCAACCAAGAGACCCAGTACTTC. Amino acid sequence: CASSVGISNQETQYF.

The chain combines TRBV2 with TRBJ1-4; D ambiguous. With 0 bases removed from V and 11 bases from J, the gap between germline ends came to 10 bases. This CDR3 spans 13 amino acids. Germline CDR1 and CDR2: SNHLY and FYNNEI. The CDR3 loop is CASSEARGGKLFF. In DNA form, the CDR3 reads TGTGCCAGCAGTGAAGCCAGAGGCGGGAAACTGTTTTTT.

The chain couples TRBV27 to TRBJ2-1; 8 bases line up with TRBD2. The CDR3 has 16 residues. Germline-derived CDR1 and CDR2 are MNHEY and SMNVEV (reference sequence). With V trimmed by 0 bases and J by 2 bases, 3 bases remained unmatched. This CDR3 is CASSLSAGVPYNEQFF. CDR3 nucleotide sequence: TGTGCCAGCAGTTTATCAGCGGGAGTACCCTACAATGAGCAGTTCTTC.

This clone was observed a few times. This chain uses TRBV29-1 with TRBJ1-6; tentatively, D is TRBD1 (6 bases). CDR3 length equals 13 residues. Germline CDR1 reads SQVTM; CDR2 reads ANQGSEA. The V end lost 4 bases, the J end lost 9 bases, and 13 bases lay between the germline ends. In DNA form, the CDR3 reads TGCAGCGTTGCGGGGGGGGCAGGTTCACCCCTCCACTTT. Encoded protein: CSVAGGAGSPLHF.

The chain employs TRBV12-3 or TRBV12-4 and TRBJ2-3; D uncertain. The V end lost 5 bases, the J end lost 5 bases, and 8 bases lay between the germline ends. The CDR3 has 12 residues. The chain's CDR3 is CASSPTGDTQYF. The CDR3 coding sequence is TGTGCCAGCAGTCCAACGGGAGATACGCAGTATTTT.

The chain couples TRBV28 to TRBJ1-1; D ambiguous. Trimming removed 6 bases at V and 1 base at J, with 9 bases between. The CDR3 totals 13 residues. Per germline, CDR1 MDHEN and CDR2 SYDVKM. The CDR3 reads CASSPYGNTEAFF. CDR3 nucleotides: TGTGCCAGCAGCCCGTACGGGAACACTGAAGCTTTCTTT.

For the CDR3, the DNA is TGTGCCAGCTCACCCAGACAGCTAACCACAGATACGCAGTATTTT. Translated: CASSPRQLTTDTQYF. V usage is TRBV18 and J usage is TRBJ2-3; D perhaps matches TRBD1 (5 bases). The CDR3 length is 15 residues. Per the germline V gene, CDR1 is KGHSH and CDR2 is LQKENI. V was shortened by 3 bases and J by 2 bases, with 12 bases between the two germline ends.

The chain combines TRBV10-3 with TRBJ2-7; 16 bases line up with TRBD2. CDR3 length equals 17 residues. CDR1 and CDR2 from the germline V gene are ENHRY and SYGVKD. Trimming removed 6 bases from V and 0 bases from J; junction bases left unmatched: 5. This CDR3 is CAISGTSGRAFSYEQYF. CDR3 nucleotide sequence: TGTGCCATCAGCGGGACTAGCGGGAGGGCATTCTCCTACGAGCAGTACTTC.

The chain joins TRBV6-2 or TRBV6-3 to TRBJ1-1, with 7 bases fitting TRBD1. This CDR3 is 11 amino acids long. The V and J ends lost 6 bases and 6 bases, in that order; junction bases with no gene match: 1. Germline CDR1 MNHEY, CDR2 SVGEGT. The CDR3 loop is CASSQGAEAFF. CDR3 DNA sequence: TGTGCCAGCAGCCAGGGGGCTGAAGCTTTCTTT.